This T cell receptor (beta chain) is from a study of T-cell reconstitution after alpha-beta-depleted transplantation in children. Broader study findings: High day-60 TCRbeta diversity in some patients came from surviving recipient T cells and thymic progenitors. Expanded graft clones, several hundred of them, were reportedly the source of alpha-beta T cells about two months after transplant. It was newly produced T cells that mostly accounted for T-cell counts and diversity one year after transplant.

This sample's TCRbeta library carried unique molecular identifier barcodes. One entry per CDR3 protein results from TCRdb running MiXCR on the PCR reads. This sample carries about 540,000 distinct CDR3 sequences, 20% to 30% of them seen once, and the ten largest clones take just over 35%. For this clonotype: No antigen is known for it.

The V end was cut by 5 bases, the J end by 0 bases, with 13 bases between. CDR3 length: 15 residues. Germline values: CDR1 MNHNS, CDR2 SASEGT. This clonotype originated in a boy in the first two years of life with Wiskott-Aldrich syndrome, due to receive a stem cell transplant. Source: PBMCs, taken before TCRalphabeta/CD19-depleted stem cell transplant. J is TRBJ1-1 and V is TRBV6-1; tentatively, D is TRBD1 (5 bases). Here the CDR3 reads CASSRRQNMNTEAFF. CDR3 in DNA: TGTGCCAGCAGTAGAAGACAGAACATGAACACTGAAGCTTTCTTT.